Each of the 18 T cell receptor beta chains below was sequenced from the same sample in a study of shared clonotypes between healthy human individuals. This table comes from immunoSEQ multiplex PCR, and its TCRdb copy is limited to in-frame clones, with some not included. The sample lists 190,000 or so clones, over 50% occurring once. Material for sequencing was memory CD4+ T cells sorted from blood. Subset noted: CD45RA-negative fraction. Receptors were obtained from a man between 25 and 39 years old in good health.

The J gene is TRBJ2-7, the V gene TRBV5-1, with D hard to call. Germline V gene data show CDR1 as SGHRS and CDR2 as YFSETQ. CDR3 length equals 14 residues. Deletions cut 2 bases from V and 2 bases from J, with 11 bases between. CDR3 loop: CASSFQSHPYEQYF. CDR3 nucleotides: TGCGCCAGCAGCTTCCAGAGTCACCCCTACGAGCAGTACTTC.

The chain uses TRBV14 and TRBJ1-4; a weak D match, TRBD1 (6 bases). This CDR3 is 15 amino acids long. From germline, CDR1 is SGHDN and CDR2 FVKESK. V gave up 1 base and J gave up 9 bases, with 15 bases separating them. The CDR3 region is CASSQVRGANQKLFF. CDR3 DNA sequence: TGTGCCAGCAGCCAAGTTCGGGGGGCGAATCAAAAACTGTTTTTT.

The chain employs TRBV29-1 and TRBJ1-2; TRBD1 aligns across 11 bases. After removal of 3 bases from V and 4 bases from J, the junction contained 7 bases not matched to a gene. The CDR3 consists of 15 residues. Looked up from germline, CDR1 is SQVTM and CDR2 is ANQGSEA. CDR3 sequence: CSVEGTGGGTYGYTF. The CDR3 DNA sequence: TGCAGCGTTGAGGGGACAGGGGGTGGAACCTATGGCTACACCTTC.

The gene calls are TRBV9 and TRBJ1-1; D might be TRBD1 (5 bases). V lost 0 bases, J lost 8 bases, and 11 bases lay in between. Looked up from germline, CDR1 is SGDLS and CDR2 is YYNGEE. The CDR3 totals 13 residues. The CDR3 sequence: CASSVATGAEAFF. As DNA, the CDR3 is TGTGCCAGCAGCGTAGCAACCGGGGCAGAAGCTTTCTTT.

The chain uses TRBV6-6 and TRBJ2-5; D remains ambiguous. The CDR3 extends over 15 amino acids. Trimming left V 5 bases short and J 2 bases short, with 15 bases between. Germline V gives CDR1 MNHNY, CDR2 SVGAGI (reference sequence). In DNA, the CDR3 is TGTGCCAGCAGTCGACCGACCTACGAGCAAGAGACCCAGTACTTC. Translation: CASSRPTYEQETQYF.

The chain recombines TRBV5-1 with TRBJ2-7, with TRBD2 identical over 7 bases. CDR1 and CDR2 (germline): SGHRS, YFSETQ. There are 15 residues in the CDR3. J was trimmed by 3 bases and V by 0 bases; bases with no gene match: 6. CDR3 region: CASSLAAGDRYEQYF. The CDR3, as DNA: TGCGCCAGCAGCTTGGCCGCGGGAGATCGCTACGAGCAGTACTTC.

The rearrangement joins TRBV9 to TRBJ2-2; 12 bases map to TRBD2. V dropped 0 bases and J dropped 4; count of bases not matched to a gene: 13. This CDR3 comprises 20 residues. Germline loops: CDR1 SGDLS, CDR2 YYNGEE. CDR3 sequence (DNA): TGTGCCAGCAGCGTAGCTACTCCTAGCGGGAGGGCTTTGAGCACCGGGGAGCTGTTTTTT. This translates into CASSVATPSGRALSTGELFF.

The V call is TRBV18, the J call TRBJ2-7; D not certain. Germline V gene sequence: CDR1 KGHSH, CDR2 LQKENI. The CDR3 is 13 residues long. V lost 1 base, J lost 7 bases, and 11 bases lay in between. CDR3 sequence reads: CASSPRQVGEQYF. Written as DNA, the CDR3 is TGTGCCAGCTCACCACGGCAGGTTGGAGAGCAGTACTTC.

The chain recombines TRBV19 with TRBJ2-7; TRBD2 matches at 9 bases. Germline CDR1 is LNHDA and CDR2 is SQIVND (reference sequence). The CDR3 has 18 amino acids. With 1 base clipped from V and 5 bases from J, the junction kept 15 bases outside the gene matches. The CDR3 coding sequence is TGTGCCAGTAGTATAGTTGCCCATCGCGGGAGGGGACGGGACGAGCAGTACTTC. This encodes CASSIVAHRGRGRDEQYF. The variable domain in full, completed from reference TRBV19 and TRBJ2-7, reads DGGITQSPKYLFRKEGQNVTLSCEQNLNHDAMYWYRQDPGQGLRLIYYSQIVNDFQKGDIAEGYSVSREKKESFPLTVTSAQKNPTAFYLCASSIVAHRGRGRDEQYFGPGTRLTVT.

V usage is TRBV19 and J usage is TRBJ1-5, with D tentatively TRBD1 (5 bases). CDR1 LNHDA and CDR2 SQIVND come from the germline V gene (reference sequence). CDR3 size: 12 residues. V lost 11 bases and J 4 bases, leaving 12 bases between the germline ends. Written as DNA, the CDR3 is TGTGCCTGTCGGACATATAATCAGCCCCAGCATTTT. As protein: CACRTYNQPQHF.

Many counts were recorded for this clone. CDR3 protein: CASSPAGTGFGSYEQYF. The CDR3 coding sequence is TGTGCCAGCAGTCCGGCCGGGACAGGGTTTGGATCCTACGAGCAGTACTTC. The rearrangement links TRBV2 to TRBJ2-7, with 9 bases aligning to TRBD1. The germline V gene has CDR1 SNHLY and CDR2 FYNNEI. J was trimmed by 1 base and V by 5 bases; bases with no gene match: 12. This CDR3 has 17 amino acids.

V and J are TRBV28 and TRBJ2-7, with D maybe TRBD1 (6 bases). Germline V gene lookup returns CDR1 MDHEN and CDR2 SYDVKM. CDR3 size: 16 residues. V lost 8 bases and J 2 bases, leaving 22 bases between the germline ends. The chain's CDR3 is CASPPAPAGDPYEQYF. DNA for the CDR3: TGTGCCAGCCCCCCCGCTCCGGCAGGGGACCCCTACGAGCAGTACTTC.

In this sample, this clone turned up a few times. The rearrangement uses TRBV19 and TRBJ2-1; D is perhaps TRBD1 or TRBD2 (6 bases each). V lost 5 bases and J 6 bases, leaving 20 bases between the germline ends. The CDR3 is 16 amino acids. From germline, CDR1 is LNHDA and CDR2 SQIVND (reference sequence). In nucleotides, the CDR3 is TGTGCCAGTAGTTTCAGGGGAGGAGCGGCGCCCAATGAGCAGTTCTTC. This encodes CASSFRGGAAPNEQFF. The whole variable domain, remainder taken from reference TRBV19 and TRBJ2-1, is DGGITQSPKYLFRKEGQNVTLSCEQNLNHDAMYWYRQDPGQGLRLIYYSQIVNDFQKGDIAEGYSVSREKKESFPLTVTSAQKNPTAFYLCASSFRGGAAPNEQFFGPGTRLTVL.

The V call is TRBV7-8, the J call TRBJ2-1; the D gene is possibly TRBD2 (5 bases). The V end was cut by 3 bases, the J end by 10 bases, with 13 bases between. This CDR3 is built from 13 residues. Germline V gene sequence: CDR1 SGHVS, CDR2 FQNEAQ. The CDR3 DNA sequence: TGTGCCAGCAGCTTCGTGAGGGCTAACGAGCAGTTCTTC. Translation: CASSFVRANEQFF.

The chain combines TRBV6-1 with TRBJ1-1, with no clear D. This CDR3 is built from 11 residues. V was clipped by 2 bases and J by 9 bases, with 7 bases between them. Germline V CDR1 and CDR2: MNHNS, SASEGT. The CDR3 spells CASSEPLKAFF. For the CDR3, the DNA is TGTGCCAGCAGTGAACCGCTTAAAGCTTTCTTT.

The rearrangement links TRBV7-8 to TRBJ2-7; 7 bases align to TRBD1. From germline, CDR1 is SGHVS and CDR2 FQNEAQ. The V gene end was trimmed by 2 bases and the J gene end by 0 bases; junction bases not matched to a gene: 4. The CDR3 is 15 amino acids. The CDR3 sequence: CASSLTGALSYEQYF. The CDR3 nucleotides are TGTGCCAGCAGCTTAACAGGGGCACTCTCCTACGAGCAGTACTTC.

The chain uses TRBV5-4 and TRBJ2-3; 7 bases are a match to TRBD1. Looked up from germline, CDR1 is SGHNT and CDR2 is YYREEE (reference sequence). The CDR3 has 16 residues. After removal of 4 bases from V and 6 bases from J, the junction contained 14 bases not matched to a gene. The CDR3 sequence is CASSNKGTEPRDTQYF. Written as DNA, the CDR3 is TGTGCCAGCAGCAATAAAGGGACAGAGCCGAGGGATACGCAGTATTTT.

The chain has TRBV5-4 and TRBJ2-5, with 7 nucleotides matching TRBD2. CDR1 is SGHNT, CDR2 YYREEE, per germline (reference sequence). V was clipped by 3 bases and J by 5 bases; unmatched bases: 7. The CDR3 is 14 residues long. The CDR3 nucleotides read TGTGCCAGCAGCTCAGGGACTACGCCGGAGACCCAGTACTTC. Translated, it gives CASSSGTTPETQYF.